Shown below are 22 T cell receptor beta chains from a single sample sequenced in a study of T cell repertoires in cytomegalovirus infection. Each CDR3 protein gets one entry after TCRdb re-called the reads with MiXCR. The sample comprises about 300,000 distinct CDR3 sequences, roughly a quarter of which are singletons, and about 15% rests with the top ten. Sequencing was performed on PBMCs. The source of these receptors is a human donor in good health (CMV status not recorded). Some clones in this sample may be carry-over from other donors' samples.

This clonotype appeared a few times. The rearrangement uses TRBV7-9 and TRBJ2-3; 8 bases are a match to TRBD2. The CDR3 totals 14 residues. The germline V gene encodes CDR1 SEHNR and CDR2 FQNEAQ (reference sequence). The V gene end was trimmed by 11 bases and the J gene end by 3 bases; junction bases not matched to a gene: 10. The CDR3 region is CADEGSGKTDTQYF. CDR3 nucleotide sequence: TGTGCCGACGAGGGTAGCGGGAAGACAGATACGCAGTATTTT. The full variable domain, with the rest looked up from reference TRBV7-9 and TRBJ2-3, is DTGVSQNPRHKITKRGQNVTFRCDPISEHNRLYWYRQTLGQGPEFLTYFQNEAQLEKSRLLSDRFSAERPKGSFSTLEIQRTEQGDSAMYLCADEGSGKTDTQYFGPGTRLTVL.

Regarding this clonotype: One end of the junction is discordant with germline, which a read error may explain. In DNA, the CDR3 is TGCAGCGTTTCCCAGACTAGCCAGGAGGTCTTC. It translates to CSVSQTSQEVF. The chain recombines TRBV29-1 with TRBJ2-1; 7 nucleotides match TRBD2. Per germline, CDR1 SQVTM and CDR2 ANQGSEA. The CDR3 has 11 amino acids.

This clonotype was counted many times. The genes are TRBV7-2 and TRBJ1-1; D perhaps matches TRBD1 (5 bases). The CDR3 covers 15 residues. V lost 5 bases and J 2 bases, leaving 15 bases between the germline ends. Germline V gene data show CDR1 as SGHTA and CDR2 as FQGNSA. The chain's CDR3 is CASSPEGSRNTEAFF. The CDR3 DNA is TGTGCCAGCAGCCCGGAGGGGTCACGTAACACTGAAGCTTTCTTT.

V and J are TRBV20-1 and TRBJ2-1, with D possibly being TRBD2 (5 bases). CDR3 length: 15 residues. Germline V gene lookup returns CDR1 DFQATT and CDR2 SNEGSKA (reference sequence). The CDR3 nucleotides read TGCAGCCGGCAAGGAGGTGACCCCCAGCACAATGAGCAGTTCTTC. Translation: CSRQGGDPQHNEQFF.

A few counts support this clonotype. The chain has TRBV7-2 and TRBJ2-2; 9 nucleotides agree with TRBD1. The germline V gene has CDR1 SGHTA and CDR2 FQGNSA. CDR3 size: 14 residues. V lost 3 bases, J lost 6 bases, and 2 bases stayed unmatched. DNA for the CDR3: TGTGCCAGCAGCTTCGACAGGGGGTCCGGGGAGCTGTTTTTT. It is translated as CASSFDRGSGELFF.

This clonotype has just a few counts. The V call is TRBV9, the J call TRBJ1-2, with 9 bases that match TRBD1. V was clipped by 4 bases and J by 0 bases; unmatched bases: 10. Germline V gene data show CDR1 as SGDLS and CDR2 as YYNGEE. The CDR3 has 17 residues. The CDR3 nucleotides read TGTGCCAGCAGCCCCCGGACAGGGGCCGGTTCTAACTATGGCTACACCTTC. Translated: CASSPRTGAGSNYGYTF.

This clonotype came up many times. V and J are TRBV7-2 and TRBJ1-2; D is perhaps TRBD1 (5 bases). CDR3 length: 12 residues. The V gene lost 5 bases and the J gene lost 4 bases, with 8 bases spanning the gap. Per germline, CDR1 SGHTA and CDR2 FQGNSA. For the CDR3, the DNA is TGTGCCAGCAGCGGGGCAGGCTATGGCTACACCTTC. This translates into CASSGAGYGYTF.

This clonotype has at least ten counts. The V call is TRBV11-2, the J call TRBJ2-5; D is possibly TRBD2 (5 bases). CDR1 is SGHAT, CDR2 FQNNGV, per germline. This CDR3 spans 15 amino acids. Trimming cost V 5 bases and J 4 bases, with 17 bases left between them. CDR3 protein: CASSERAADRETQYF. CDR3 DNA sequence: TGTGCCAGCAGCGAAAGAGCGGCGGACCGAGAGACCCAGTACTTC.

Details on this clonotype: A read error may account for a junction end that differs from germline. The J gene is TRBJ2-5, the V gene TRBV6-1, with D unclear. The CDR3 contains 15 residues. The V gene's germline CDR1 is MNHNS and CDR2 SASEGT. In DNA form, the CDR3 reads TGTGCCATCAGTGAAGCGTTAAAGAGAGAAGAGACCCAGTACTTC. Amino acids: CAISEALKREETQYF.

This clonotype was seen ten or more times. The V gene is TRBV7-2, the J gene TRBJ1-5, with a possible D match to TRBD1 (6 bases). The CDR3 runs 14 residues. V was clipped by 0 bases and J by 5 bases, with 8 bases between them. The germline V gene has CDR1 SGHTA and CDR2 FQGNSA. CDR3 sequence reads: CASSLAQGYQPQHF. CDR3 in DNA: TGTGCCAGCAGCTTAGCGCAGGGGTATCAGCCCCAGCATTTT.

This clonotype was seen only once. The CDR3 DNA reads as TGTGCCAGCAGCTCCCGGGAGTCTGGGGCCAACGTCCTGACTTTC. It encodes CASSSRESGANVLTF. The chain has TRBV11-2 and TRBJ2-6; D may be TRBD2 (6 bases). The germline CDR1 and CDR2 sequences are SGHAT and FQNNGV. V was pared by 4 bases and J by 1 base, with 8 bases between. This CDR3 contains 15 residues.

A few counts support this clonotype. The chain recombines TRBV30 with TRBJ1-1; 7 positions agree with TRBD1. The trim removed 4 bases at V and 1 base at J, leaving 6 bases unmatched. Per germline, CDR1 GTSNPN and CDR2 SVGIG (reference sequence). CDR3 length: 14 amino acids. CDR3 residues: CAWTTGEANTEAFF. The DNA for the CDR3 is TGTGCCTGGACCACAGGGGAGGCGAACACTGAAGCTTTCTTT.

The V call is TRBV4-1, the J call TRBJ2-1, with D perhaps matching TRBD1 or TRBD2 (5 bases each). The CDR3 covers 13 residues. In germline, CDR1 is MGHRA, CDR2 YSYEKL. The V end was cut by 3 bases, the J end by 7 bases, with 10 bases between. This CDR3 is CASSQVWGNEQFF. The CDR3 DNA sequence: TGCGCCAGCAGCCAGGTGTGGGGGAATGAGCAGTTCTTC.

The chain is built from TRBV7-2 and TRBJ2-1, with 8 bases fitting TRBD2. With 5 bases clipped from V and 10 bases from J, the junction kept 10 bases outside the gene matches. CDR1 and CDR2 (germline): SGHTA, FQGNSA. CDR3 length: 14 residues. The CDR3 loop is CASSPPGLGTEQFF. The CDR3 DNA sequence: TGTGCCAGCAGCCCGCCGGGACTAGGGACGGAGCAGTTCTTC.

This clonotype was seen more than once but under ten times. The chain joins TRBV7-2 to TRBJ1-5; no reliable D call. CDR1 is SGHTA and CDR2 is FQGNSA in the germline V gene. Trimming removed 2 bases from V and 7 bases from J, with 9 bases in between. This CDR3 has 13 residues. CDR3 loop: CASSLILGQPQHF. CDR3 sequence (DNA): TGTGCCAGCAGCTTAATTCTGGGGCAGCCCCAGCATTTT.

This chain uses TRBV2 with TRBJ2-1, with TRBD2 matching 10 bases. The CDR3 loop spans 15 amino acids. CDR1 and CDR2 from the germline V gene are SNHLY and FYNNEI. V lost 8 bases and J lost 9; bases outside the gene matches: 13. The CDR3 DNA follows: TGTGCCAGCGGACAGTACAGCGGGGGGGCCGGTGAGCAGTTCTTC. This encodes CASGQYSGGAGEQFF.

This clonotype came up a few times. The CDR3 DNA is TGTGCCATCAGTGAGTTCCGGGACTTCCCTTCGAATTTCAATGAGCAGTTCTTC. This encodes CAISEFRDFPSNFNEQFF. The chain joins TRBV10-3 to TRBJ2-1; D possibly corresponds to TRBD2 (6 bases). The germline gives CDR1 ENHRY, CDR2 SYGVKD. This CDR3 is 18 amino acids long. Trimming stripped 1 base from V and 6 bases from J, with 22 bases between.

This clonotype was observed many times. The chain has TRBV7-8 and TRBJ2-3; D might be TRBD1 or TRBD2, each matching 5 bases. Trimming took 3 bases from V and 1 from J, leaving 8 bases between them. The CDR3 consists of 14 residues. CDR1 is SGHVS and CDR2 is FQNEAQ in the germline V gene. The CDR3 reads CASSFRDRTDTQYF. CDR3 sequence (DNA): TGTGCCAGCAGCTTTAGGGACCGCACAGATACGCAGTATTTT.

The chain couples TRBV28 to TRBJ1-4; no definite D call. Germline lookup yields CDR1 MDHEN and CDR2 SYDVKM. V was pared by 1 base and J by 7 bases, with 4 bases between. The length of the CDR3 is 12 residues. CDR3 coding DNA: TGTGCCAGCAGTTTATTCGGTGAAAAACTGTTTTTT. Translated: CASSLFGEKLFF.

This clonotype was observed a handful of times. This rearrangement joins TRBV20-1 to TRBJ2-7; TRBD2 aligns across 9 bases. CDR1 is DFQATT and CDR2 is SNEGSKA in the germline V gene (reference sequence). Losses at the gene ends were 8 bases for V and 4 bases for J; bases not matched to a gene: 9. This CDR3 comprises 13 residues. In nucleotides, the CDR3 is TGCAGTCAAAAGGCGGGAGGGCAATACGAGCAGTACTTC. Its translation: CSQKAGGQYEQYF.

This chain joins TRBV28 and TRBJ1-1; D might be TRBD1 (5 bases). From germline, CDR1 is MDHEN and CDR2 SYDVKM. V was clipped by 6 bases and J by 10 bases, with 12 bases between them. This CDR3 comprises 11 residues. The CDR3 DNA is TGTGCCAGCAGCCGATTGGGGCTAGCTTTCTTT. Its translation is CASSRLGLAFF.

J is TRBJ2-5 and V is TRBV10-3; 7 bases fit TRBD1. Germline trimming cut 4 bases from V and 3 bases from J; bases unmatched to any gene: 8. Germline V gene lookup returns CDR1 ENHRY and CDR2 SYGVKD. The CDR3 length is 15 residues. The chain's CDR3 is CAISGRTGVEETQYF. The CDR3 nucleotides are TGTGCCATCAGTGGAAGGACAGGAGTTGAAGAGACCCAGTACTTC.